This T cell receptor (beta chain) was retrieved from a study of identifying expanded T cells in peripheral blood. Healthy donors had no documented immune events, such as infections, while sampled. In its sample, this clone was seen a few times. Profiled with immunoSEQ multiplex PCR; TCRdb holds only in-frame clones, not every one. The sample comprises about 120,000 clones, about 80% of which are singletons, and around 3.3% rests with the top ten. The V gene lost 0 bases and the J gene lost 0 bases, with 3 bases spanning the gap. Looked up from germline, CDR1 is PRHDT and CDR2 is FYEKMQ (reference sequence). CDR3 length: 14 amino acids.

The sequence was obtained from a person between 18 and 75 years old in good health. The rearrangement joins TRBV13 to TRBJ1-5; D is ambiguous. Sample: blood. The CDR3 loop is CASSLGVSNQPQHF. The CDR3 coding sequence is TGTGCCAGCAGCTTAGGGGTTAGCAATCAGCCCCAGCATTTT. Filled out from reference TRBV13 and TRBJ1-5, the complete variable domain reads AAGVIQSPRHLIKEKRETATLKCYPIPRHDTVYWYQQGPGQDPQFLISFYEKMQSDKGSIPDRFSAQQFSDYHSELNMSSLELGDSALYFCASSLGVSNQPQHFGDGTRLSIL.